This T cell receptor (beta chain) was identified during a study of tumor-infiltrating lymphocytes in primary liver carcinoma. Background on the study: With diameters of roughly 4.2 to 10 cm, tumors were stage T1-T3 N0M0.

CDR3 size: 12 residues. Germline assignment: CDR1 KGHDR and CDR2 SFDVKD. Deletions cut 4 bases from V and 10 bases from J, with 10 bases between. A note on this clonotype: The antigen remains undetermined.

Constant-region priming of about 500 ng total RNA yielded TCR beta cDNA. Researchers made the TCR beta libraries by running three nested multiplex PCR rounds with slightly modified ARM-PCR. Rounds one and two of PCR, each of roughly 10 cycles, were primed with TRBV1-TRBV30 forward primers and a C-beta reverse primer. TCRdb itself ran the multiplex PCR reads through MiXCR, one entry per CDR3 protein. The profile covers some 190,000 distinct CDR3 sequences, with 50% to 75% appearing a single time and approximately 67% taken by the ten largest. Researchers drew blood RNA from unsorted whole blood and extracted germline DNA as well. The researchers drew about 3.9 milliliters of peripheral blood before surgery. General study findings and limits: Tumor region pairs showed greater overlap than either tumor-adjacent or tumor-blood pairs did.

This TCR was recovered from a man in his forties or fifties with primary liver carcinoma and hepatitis B virus infection. Sequences were obtained from peripheral blood. The J gene is TRBJ2-1, the V gene TRBV24-1, with no clear D. This CDR3 reads CATSDSDQEQFF. Written as DNA, the CDR3 is TGTGCCACCAGTGACTCGGACCAGGAGCAGTTCTTC.